These 9 T cell receptor beta chains originate from one sample sequenced in a study of a mutant IDH1 vaccine in newly diagnosed glioma. The antigens these receptors bind are not known. Time point specified: week 47, end of study. Topical imiquimod was applied with each vaccine dose, which held 300 ug of mutant IDH1 20-mer peptide. TCRdb's copy holds only in-frame clones and misses some; the assay was immunoSEQ multiplex PCR. This sample yields 50,000 to 55,000 clones, of which less than 70% are seen a single time; 4% to 6% belongs to the top ten. Sequences were derived from peripheral blood mononuclear cells (PBMCs), sampled from a glioma patient whose treatment included an IDH1 peptide vaccine. Receptors originate from a man between 35 and 55 years old with glioma. Some clones in this sample may be carry-over from other donors' samples.

This clone has only one observation. A read error may explain this, as a much larger clone is one base away. The V call is TRBV5-8, the J call TRBJ2-5, with no clear D. Germline assignment: CDR1 SGHTS and CDR2 YDEGEE. Trimming took off 2 bases at V and 6 bases at J, with 5 bases between the two ends. CDR3 length: 11 amino acids. The CDR3 reads CASSFRKTQYF. CDR3 in DNA: TGTGCCAGCAGCTTTCGGAAGACCCAGTACTTC.

The chain links TRBV5-1 to TRBJ2-2; TRBD1 agrees at 9 bases. The CDR3 is made up of 15 amino acids. With 4 bases clipped from V and 5 bases from J, the junction kept 6 bases outside the gene matches. In germline, CDR1 is SGHRS, CDR2 YFSETQ. CDR3 protein: CASSVQGQGTGELFF. The CDR3 DNA is TGCGCCAGCAGCGTTCAAGGACAGGGGACCGGGGAGCTGTTTTTT.

J is TRBJ1-5 and V is TRBV2, with D possibly matching TRBD1 (6 bases). Germline loops: CDR1 SNHLY, CDR2 FYNNEI. Trimming shortened V by 6 bases and J by 2 bases, and 14 bases separated the two germline ends. The CDR3 is made up of 15 amino acids. The CDR3 sequence: CASSSRAGGNQPQHF. In DNA form, the CDR3 reads TGTGCCAGCAGCAGCAGGGCAGGGGGCAATCAGCCCCAGCATTTT.

V gene TRBV6-6 combines with J gene TRBJ2-3; no clear D. With 7 bases removed from V and 3 bases from J, the gap between germline ends came to 17 bases. Germline V CDR1 and CDR2: MNHNY, SVGAGI (reference sequence). CDR3 size: 15 residues. CDR3 nucleotides: TGTGCCAGCAACCCGGGCGAACGGCCGACAGATACGCAGTATTTT. This codes for CASNPGERPTDTQYF.

As for this clone: At one end, the junction sequence differs from germline, possibly due to a read error. V and J are TRBV6-6 and TRBJ1-4; perhaps TRBD1 as D (5 bases). Germline CDR1 is MNHNY and CDR2 is SVGAGI (reference sequence). CDR3 size: 15 residues. The CDR3 protein is CASSHSGTGAEKLFF. CDR3 DNA: TGTGCCAGCAGTCACTCCGGGACGGGAGCAGAAAAACTGTTTTTT.

V gene TRBV6-4 combines with J gene TRBJ1-1; 9 positions match TRBD1. V dropped 9 bases and J dropped 0; count of bases not matched to a gene: 14. CDR1 and CDR2 (germline): MRHNA, SNTAGT. This CDR3 is built from 17 residues. The CDR3 region has the DNA TGTGCCAGTGGACAGGGGCCCTACCTCAAGATGAACACTGAAGCTTTCTTT. Translated, it gives CASGQGPYLKMNTEAFF.

The V gene is TRBV2, the J gene TRBJ2-3, with unresolved D. This CDR3 has 14 amino acids. V shed 3 bases and J shed 6 bases, with 13 bases lying between them. Germline loops: CDR1 SNHLY, CDR2 FYNNEI. The CDR3 reads CASSETGVSDTQYF. The CDR3, as DNA: TGTGCCAGCAGTGAGACTGGGGTTAGTGATACGCAGTATTTT. Full variable domain (rest looked up from reference TRBV2 and TRBJ2-3): EPEVTQTPSHQVTQMGQEVILRCVPISNHLYFYWYRQILGQKVEFLVSFYNNEISEKSEIFDDQFSVERPDGSNFTLKIRSTKLEDSAMYFCASSETGVSDTQYFGPGTRLTVL.

This clone appeared a single time. The chain has TRBV9 and TRBJ1-1, with D unresolved. V gave up 0 bases and J gave up 1 base, with 4 bases separating them. Germline V gene data show CDR1 as SGDLS and CDR2 as YYNGEE. This CDR3 has 13 amino acids. CDR3 region: CASSVGTNTEAFF. The CDR3, as DNA: TGTGCCAGCAGCGTAGGTACGAACACTGAAGCTTTCTTT.

The J gene is TRBJ2-7, the V gene TRBV19; the match to TRBD2 covers 9 bases. Germline V gene sequence: CDR1 LNHDA, CDR2 SQIVND (reference sequence). The CDR3 spans 15 residues. Trimming cost V 6 bases and J 3 bases; bases outside gene matches: 9. This CDR3 is CASSLSAGGFYEQYF. The CDR3 DNA sequence: TGTGCCAGTAGCCTTTCCGCGGGGGGGTTCTACGAGCAGTACTTC.